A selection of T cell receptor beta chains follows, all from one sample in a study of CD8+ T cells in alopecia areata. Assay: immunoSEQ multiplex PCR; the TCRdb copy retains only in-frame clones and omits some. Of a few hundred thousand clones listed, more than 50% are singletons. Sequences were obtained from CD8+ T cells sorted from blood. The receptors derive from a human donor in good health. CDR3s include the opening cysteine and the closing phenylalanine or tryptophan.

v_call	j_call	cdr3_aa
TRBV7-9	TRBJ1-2	CASSSETADYGYTF
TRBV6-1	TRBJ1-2	CASRYPREAGYTF
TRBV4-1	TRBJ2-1	CASSQTTGVPGNEQFF
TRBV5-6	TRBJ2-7	CASSLRTGGALIEQYF
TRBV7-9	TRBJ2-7	CASSSGQGSYEQYF
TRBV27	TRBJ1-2	CASSLSVETKRNYGYTF
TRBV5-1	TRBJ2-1	CASSLGPGVFNEQFF
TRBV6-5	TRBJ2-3	CASRVGESDTQYF
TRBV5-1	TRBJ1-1	CASSVTGYTEAFF
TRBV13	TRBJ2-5	CASSSQGTETQYF
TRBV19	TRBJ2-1	CASSITPTAYNEQFF
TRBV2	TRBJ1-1	CASSSVMNTEAFF
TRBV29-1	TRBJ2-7	CSVPFGQNSYEQYF
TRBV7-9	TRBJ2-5	CASGRQNQETQYF
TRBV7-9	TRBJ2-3	CASSLVQGSTDTQYF
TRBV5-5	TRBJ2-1	CASSVTPGLAGRSDEQFF
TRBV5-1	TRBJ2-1	CASSSQGKDEQFF
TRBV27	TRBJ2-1	CASTRTGYNEQFF
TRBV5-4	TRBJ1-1	CASGDRMNTEAFF
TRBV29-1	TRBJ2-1	CSVGEGLAWGDEQFF
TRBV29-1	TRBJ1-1	CSAALGQMNTEAFF
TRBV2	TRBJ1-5	CASSSQGVVDQPQHF
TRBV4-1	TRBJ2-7	CASSLGQSYEQYF
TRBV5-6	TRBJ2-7	CASSFGGGPWGEQYF
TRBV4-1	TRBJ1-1	CASSQVRISGAFF
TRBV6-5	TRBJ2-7	CASSPGTGLYEQYF
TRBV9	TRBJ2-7	CASSVADSNYEQYF
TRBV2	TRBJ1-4	CASSPKDDTNEKLFF
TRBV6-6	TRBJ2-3	CASSYSKGQHTDTQYF